This T cell receptor beta chain was identified during a study of shared clonotypes between healthy human individuals (dated by TCRdb to about 2020). For the study in its entirety: Three men and two women, aged 18 to 49 years, made up the cohort. Between about 0.85 and 8.9 billion PBMCs per donor were obtained by leukapheresis. For each donor, CD4 naive and CD4 memory were each run on three plates, CD8 naive on two plates, and CD8 memory on one plate. To estimate repertoire size and how much clonotype sharing occurs between individuals, the study deeply sequenced the blood TCR repertoires of roughly 5 healthy adults. To increase sequencing depth and limit assay-specific biases, TCR repertoire library preparation and sequencing were carried out by different laboratories using diverse techniques.

On this clone itself: Its antigen is not yet known. Base qualities are not at hand, and no much larger clone is one base apart.

Study-wide conclusions, independent of this receptor: Compared with non-shared clonotypes, clonotypes shared by all four sorted-subset donors had higher generation probabilities. Sampling was limited to blood, and TCR repertoires in tissue likely differ from TCR repertoires in blood. Larger estimated clonotype richness was generally found for naive subsets than for memory subsets. Rarefaction of sorted-subset datasets indicated incomplete sequencing despite the large sequencing depth. About 4.5% of naive CD4, 3.5% of naive CD8, approximately 2.2% of memory CD4, and 0.35% to 0.4% of memory CD8 clonotypes were shared across four donors. Because the study included only a small number of donors, the genetic and exposure-history diversity represented was limited. Pairwise subsampling indicated that sequencing depth was expected to affect the degree of clonotype sharing among donors.

Healthy HIV-negative adults with no recently reported acute infections or vaccinations were included as donors. Only Caucasian adults living in Nashville, Tennessee, USA were represented among the donors. CD4+ T cells were enriched by magnetic negative selection; naive cells were then positively selected on CD45RA, and the negative fraction formed the memory subset. Blood was obtained by leukapheresis, after which PBMCs were separated by Ficoll-Histopaque density gradient centrifugation and cryopreserved in liquid nitrogen vapor phase. Analytical flow cytometry was used to check the purity and quantity of each magnetically sorted T cell population. From each sorted fraction, genomic DNA was isolated and quantified by UV absorbance on a Nanodrop 2000c. TCR CDR3 regions were amplified from genomic DNA by multiplex PCR using the deep immunoSEQ assay. Extracted genomic DNA from each cell subset was spread evenly across all wells of several immunoSEQ 96-well plates, with each plate serving as a replicate. For sorted subsets, about 200 ng genomic DNA, equal to tens of thousands of T cell genomes, was loaded into each replicate PCR. The purified libraries were quantified using a Qubit 3.0 fluorometer, sized with a Bioanalyzer 2100, and then quantified again using the KAPA Library Quantification kit. Every immunoSEQ 96-well plate was sequenced on a separate single-read 150-cycle Illumina NextSeq 550 flow cell. The paper's processing steps were these. Because the immunoSEQ output included only junctional sequences and no quality scores, the filtering could not be the same as the filtering used for full-length reads. To assign V/J genes and CDR3, sequences were annotated against IMGT germline references using PyIR, a Python wrapper for IgBLAST v1.9. Any read was removed if the V/J assignment was weak (E-value above 1e-6), the CDR3 was missing, or the read contained stop codons, out-of-frame junctions, or ambiguous translated residues. V3J clonotypes were defined by identical inferred V gene, J gene, and CDR3 amino acid sequence. To compute the percentage overlap between repertoires, the number of shared unique clonotypes was divided by the size of the smaller repertoire. Repertoire richness was assessed with RTK rarefaction, the Chao1 estimator, and Recon v2.1 estimates of unobserved clonotypes. OLGA was used to compute generation probabilities for all TCRbeta clonotypes that the gDNA method yielded from a few donors. The clones in this table, taken by TCRdb from immuneACCESS, are in-frame only. Not every clone is retained; where verified, under half of the shortfall comes from an unresolved V gene, and the cause of the rest is unknown. V and J calls and clone size are as listed in that table; D and trimming were resolved from the DNA. This sample holds about 2.4 million clones; approximately 93% were observed only once. Of the sample, approximately 0.36% is held by the ten largest clones.

The germline V gene sets CDR1 to SGHVS and CDR2 to FNYEAQ. The CDR3 contains 14 residues, cysteine and phenylalanine counted. The entry retains the CDR3 DNA only, 42 bases that are in frame from base 1. V is pared back by 7 bases and J by 0 bases, with 9 bases lying between the germline termini. Sequencing was carried out using naive CD4+ T cells from PBMCs. The meaning of the sample's cell subset or site label: CD45RA+ positively selected. This TCR was sampled from a man younger than 35 in good health. Some clones in this sample may be carry-over from other donors' samples. The chain couples TRBV7-6 to TRBJ2-2, with no confidently assigned D gene. The CDR3 protein: CASTGLANTGELFF. The DNA reads as follows: TGTGCCAGCACCGGGCTTGCGAACACCGGGGAGCTGTTTTTT.